The 31 T cell receptor beta chains below were found in one sample sequenced in a study of regulatory T cells in long-lasting Graves disease (dated by TCRdb to 2020 to 2022). In the paper's terms, the time point label means: persistent/refractory GD, antithyroid drugs over 5 years with positive TRAb. For both TCR sequencing and RNA sequencing, RNA was extracted from PBMCs using TRIzol. Receptor libraries were prepared by multiplex PCR. TCRdb names Illumina HiSeq 4000 as the instrument used. TCR beta libraries were built with iRepertoire HTBI primers and Arm-PCR amplification of CDR3 regions. TCRdb's own reprocessing of the public reads used fastp at Q25 and MiXCR and kept productive beta chains. CDR3 protein sequences are deduplicated, and each keeps its most common genes and DNA. Here the sample has 700,000 or so distinct CDR3 sequences; 25% to 30% occur a single time. The ten largest clones represent 42% of the sample.

This material consisted of peripheral blood mononuclear cells (PBMCs), taken when the disease was refractory, from a patient treated with antithyroid drugs. The receptors here all came from a female donor with Graves disease.

This rearrangement joins TRBV25-1 to TRBJ2-2, with 8 bases matching TRBD2. Trimming cost V 3 bases and J 7 bases; bases outside gene matches: 7. The V gene's germline CDR1 is MGHDK and CDR2 SYGVNS. The length of the CDR3 is 15 residues. The CDR3 nucleotides are TGTGCCAGCAGTGATCCCGGGAGGGGTCACGGGGAGCTGTTTTTT. Its translation is CASSDPGRGHGELFF.

This clonotype was seen only a few times. This chain joins TRBV20-1 and TRBJ1-2, with D unresolved. Germline V gene sequence: CDR1 DFQATT, CDR2 SNEGSKA (reference sequence). The CDR3 has 14 amino acids. V was pared by 0 bases and J by 2 bases, with 10 bases between. The CDR3 bases are TGCAGTGCTAGAGATGTTGTAGGGAACTATGGCTACACCTTC. Translated, it gives CSARDVVGNYGYTF.

The rearrangement joins TRBV6-5 to TRBJ1-5, with TRBD1 identical over 7 bases. The CDR3 spans 15 residues. CDR1 is MNHEY, CDR2 SVGAGI, per germline. With 0 bases clipped from V and 5 bases from J, the junction kept 4 bases outside the gene matches. CDR3 nucleotides: TGTGCCAGCAGTTACTCGGGCCAGGGGGATCAGCCCCAGCATTTT. Translated, it gives CASSYSGQGDQPQHF.

This chain links TRBV30 with TRBJ1-1, with 7 bases lining up with TRBD1. Germline V gene sequence: CDR1 GTSNPN, CDR2 SVGIG (reference sequence). The CDR3 runs 13 residues. V lost 3 bases, J lost 1 base, and 2 bases stayed unmatched. The CDR3 spells CAWRRDRNTEAFF. The CDR3 coding sequence is TGTGCCTGGAGGCGGGACAGGAACACTGAAGCTTTCTTT.

V is TRBV15 and J is TRBJ1-5; D gene uncertain. The V gene's germline CDR1 is LNHNV and CDR2 YYDKDF (reference sequence). CDR3 size: 15 residues. The germline V and J ends were trimmed by 4 bases and 6 bases, with 16 bases remaining between them. CDR3 amino acids: CATSITRTGAQPQHF. The CDR3 DNA reads as TGTGCCACCAGCATCACCCGGACGGGAGCTCAGCCCCAGCATTTT.

This clonotype was counted many times. This chain's CDR3 is CASSLGGSYEAFF. The CDR3 region has the DNA TGTGCCAGCAGTTTGGGTGGGAGCTATGAAGCTTTCTTT. The chain carries TRBV28 and TRBJ1-1, with no clear D. The CDR3 is 13 residues long. Germline V gene lookup returns CDR1 MDHEN and CDR2 SYDVKM. Trimming cost V 3 bases and J 7 bases, with 12 bases left between them.

As regards this clonotype: A read error may explain this, as a much larger clone is one base away. This sequence joins TRBV6-1 and TRBJ2-7; D is ambiguous. This CDR3 region has 10 residues. Between the trimmed V and J ends, which lost 7 bases and 1 base, there was a span of 2 bases. CDR1 and CDR2 from the germline V gene are MNHNS and SASEGT. The CDR3 protein is CASKSYEQYF. CDR3 coding DNA: TGTGCCAGCAAGTCCTACGAGCAGTACTTC.

A few counts support this clonotype. CDR3 amino acids: CASSERLVNTEAFF. As DNA, the CDR3 is TGTGCCAGCAGTGAGCGCCTCGTGAACACTGAAGCTTTCTTT. The chain has TRBV6-1 and TRBJ1-1; D gene ambiguous. The CDR3 covers 14 residues. The V end lost 3 bases, the J end lost 0 bases, and 8 bases lay between the germline ends. Germline assignment: CDR1 MNHNS and CDR2 SASEGT.

J is TRBJ2-2 and V is TRBV24-1; 9 positions match TRBD1. Looked up from germline, CDR1 is KGHDR and CDR2 is SFDVKD. The CDR3 has 11 residues. Trimming cost V 9 bases and J 12 bases; bases outside gene matches: 4. CDR3 in amino acids: CATFGTGKLFF. Written as DNA, the CDR3 is TGTGCCACCTTTGGGACAGGGAAGCTGTTTTTT.

This clonotype was seen only a few times. The V gene is TRBV6-1, the J gene TRBJ2-2, with D possibly being TRBD2 (6 bases). The CDR3 consists of 12 residues. CDR1 and CDR2 from the germline V gene are MNHNS and SASEGT. V was clipped by 4 bases and J by 6 bases, with 6 bases between them. The CDR3 reads CASSGRAGELFF. DNA of the CDR3: TGTGCCAGCAGTGGGAGGGCCGGGGAGCTGTTTTTT.

The rearrangement links TRBV3-1 to TRBJ1-6, with 8 bases lining up with TRBD1. Germline V gene sequence: CDR1 LGHDT, CDR2 YNNKEL (reference sequence). The CDR3 loop spans 16 amino acids. V shed 4 bases and J 5 bases; nucleotides not matched to a gene: 7. In nucleotides, the CDR3 is TGTGCCAGCAGCCTCCGACAGGGGTACCATAATTCACCCCTCCACTTT. This translates into CASSLRQGYHNSPLHF.

This clonotype showed up many times. The V call is TRBV12-3 or TRBV12-4, the J call TRBJ1-4, with D perhaps matching TRBD1 (5 bases). The CDR3 totals 16 residues. Trimming left V 3 bases short and J 0 bases short, with 11 bases between. CDR3 in amino acids: CASSLGGSPTNEKLFF. In nucleotides, the CDR3 is TGTGCCAGCAGTTTGGGGGGGTCCCCAACTAATGAAAAACTGTTTTTT.

The V call is TRBV27, the J call TRBJ2-2; 9 nucleotides agree with TRBD1. Germline trimming cut 5 bases from V and 4 bases from J; bases unmatched to any gene: 8. In germline, CDR1 is MNHEY, CDR2 SMNVEV (reference sequence). The CDR3 is 16 amino acids. CDR3: CASSRKTGGGTGELFF. CDR3 bases: TGTGCCAGCAGTAGGAAAACAGGGGGCGGCACCGGGGAGCTGTTTTTT.

This clonotype was recorded a few times. The chain has TRBV7-9 and TRBJ1-1, with 9 bases matching TRBD1. CDR1 and CDR2 (germline): SEHNR, FQNEAQ (reference sequence). The CDR3 runs to 15 residues. Germline trimming cut 5 bases from V and 4 bases from J; bases unmatched to any gene: 8. The CDR3, as DNA: TGTGCCAGCAGCGGACAGGGGATTGGGAGCACTGAAGCTTTCTTT. It encodes CASSGQGIGSTEAFF. Variable domain in full (rest from reference TRBV7-9 and TRBJ1-1): DTGVSQNPRHKITKRGQNVTFRCDPISEHNRLYWYRQTLGQGPEFLTYFQNEAQLEKSRLLSDRFSAERPKGSFSTLEIQRTEQGDSAMYLCASSGQGIGSTEAFFGQGTRLTVV.

This clonotype came up many times. The V gene is TRBV3-1, the J gene TRBJ1-1, with 8 nucleotides matching TRBD1. CDR3 size: 15 residues. Germline values: CDR1 LGHDT, CDR2 YNNKEL (reference sequence). After removal of 1 base from V and 1 base from J, the junction contained 2 bases not matched to a gene. The CDR3 DNA reads as TGTGCCAGCAGCCAAGGTGGGACAGGGAACACTGAAGCTTTCTTT. This encodes CASSQGGTGNTEAFF.

Many counts were recorded for this clonotype. In nucleotides, the CDR3 is TGTGCCAGCAGCCAAGTACCGCAAGAGACCCAGTACTTC. It yields the protein CASSQVPQETQYF. This sequence joins TRBV14 and TRBJ2-5, with unresolved D. Germline assignment: CDR1 SGHDN and CDR2 FVKESK. The ends were cut back, 1 base at V and 2 bases at J, with 5 bases in the middle. The CDR3 length is 13 residues.

This clonotype was recorded at least ten times. V is TRBV12-3 or TRBV12-4 and J is TRBJ2-7, with TRBD1 matching 7 bases. The CDR3 contains 14 residues. The V and J ends lost 3 bases and 9 bases, in that order; junction bases with no gene match: 11. The CDR3 protein is CASSLMAQGVSQYF. CDR3 in DNA: TGTGCCAGCAGTTTGATGGCGCAGGGGGTATCGCAGTACTTC.

This clonotype was seen a few times. V gene TRBV19 combines with J gene TRBJ1-5, with D maybe TRBD1 (5 bases). V lost 6 bases and J 0 bases, leaving 18 bases between the germline ends. CDR1 and CDR2 (germline): LNHDA, SQIVND (reference sequence). The CDR3 length is 17 residues. CDR3 in DNA: TGTGCCAGTAGAATCCGGGACGTACAGTATAGCAATCAGCCCCAGCATTTT. Residues: CASRIRDVQYSNQPQHF.

This clonotype has just a few counts. The gene calls are TRBV7-3 and TRBJ1-1; 8 bases are shared with TRBD1. This CDR3 is built from 14 residues. From germline, CDR1 is SGHTA and CDR2 FQGTGA. The CDR3 spells CVQTGDLKNTEAFF. CDR3 sequence (DNA): TGTGTACAGACAGGGGACCTAAAAAACACTGAAGCTTTCTTT.

This chain links TRBV28 with TRBJ1-2; tentative D call: TRBD1 (5 bases). Trimming cost V 4 bases and J 8 bases, with 14 bases left between them. In germline, CDR1 is MDHEN, CDR2 SYDVKM. CDR3 length: 13 amino acids. This chain's CDR3 is CASSSQGSRGYTF. CDR3 bases: TGTGCCAGCAGTTCCCAGGGATCAAGGGGCTACACCTTC.

This CDR3 reads CSAREDRATTNEKLFF. CDR3 DNA: TGCAGTGCTAGGGAGGACAGGGCGACAACTAATGAAAAACTGTTTTTT. The V and J genes are TRBV20-1 and TRBJ1-4; 8 bases are a match to TRBD1. Losses at the gene ends were 3 bases for V and 0 bases for J; bases not matched to a gene: 6. Per the germline V gene, CDR1 is DFQATT and CDR2 is SNEGSKA (reference sequence). The CDR3 extends over 16 amino acids.

In its sample, this clonotype was seen a few times. A read error is possible here, since a much larger clone lies one base away. The V and J genes are TRBV6-1 and TRBJ2-2, with D hard to call. V lost 4 bases to trimming and J lost 3 bases, with 3 bases between them. Germline V gene data show CDR1 as MNHNS and CDR2 as SASEGT. The CDR3 has 12 residues. Here the CDR3 reads CASSAYTGELFF. Written as DNA, the CDR3 is TGTGCCAGCAGTGCTTACACCGGGGAGCTGTTTTTT.

This clonotype has only a few counts. The chain recombines TRBV11-2 with TRBJ1-4, with D possibly matching TRBD1 (6 bases). V was trimmed by 5 bases and J by 3 bases, leaving 16 bases between them. The CDR3 consists of 16 residues. Germline CDR1 and CDR2: SGHAT and FQNNGV. The CDR3 protein is CASSQGLLGANEKLFF. DNA of the CDR3: TGTGCCAGCAGCCAGGGGCTCCTCGGGGCTAATGAAAAACTGTTTTTT.

There are many counts of this clonotype. The rearrangement joins TRBV12-5 to TRBJ2-7; D gene ambiguous. The CDR3 is 13 amino acids. The germline gives CDR1 LGHNT, CDR2 FRNRAP. V shed 5 bases and J shed 2 bases, with 10 bases lying between them. The CDR3 region is CASGGSQAYEQYF. For the CDR3, the DNA is TGTGCTAGTGGTGGTTCGCAGGCCTACGAGCAGTACTTC.

Concerning this clonotype: This could be a read error, since a much larger clone is one nucleotide away. V and J are TRBV12-3 or TRBV12-4 and TRBJ1-2, with D possibly TRBD1 on 5 matching bases. The CDR3 extends over 15 amino acids. V lost 3 bases to trimming and J lost 3 bases, with 14 bases between them. For the CDR3, the DNA is TGTGCCAGCAGTTTCGCGGGACGATTAGACTATGGCTACACCTTC. It translates to CASSFAGRLDYGYTF.

A few counts support this clonotype. The rearrangement links TRBV12-3 or TRBV12-4 to TRBJ2-7, with D tentatively TRBD1 or TRBD2 (7 bases each). V was cut by 8 bases and J by 12 bases, with 20 bases left in between. This CDR3 is built from 12 residues. CDR3 in amino acids: CASLREGRGPYF. The CDR3 DNA sequence: TGTGCCAGCCTGAGGGAGGGTAGGGGGCCGTACTTC.

The gene calls are TRBV10-3 and TRBJ1-4, with D perhaps TRBD1 (5 bases). Trimming stripped 10 bases from V and 4 bases from J, with 34 bases between. Germline V gene sequence: CDR1 ENHRY, CDR2 SYGVKD. This CDR3 spans 20 amino acids. CDR3 nucleotides: TGTGCCAGCGGTCGCTCCCCGGGGGGAATCTCGTCGGTGATTAATGAAAAACTGTTTTTT. It encodes CASGRSPGGISSVINEKLFF.

This clonotype was observed a handful of times. The chain combines TRBV5-1 with TRBJ1-1; maybe TRBD1 (5 bases). Trimming removed 0 bases from V and 0 bases from J, with 12 bases in between. There are 16 residues in the CDR3. CDR1 SGHRS and CDR2 YFSETQ come from the germline V gene. DNA of the CDR3: TGCGCCAGCAGCTTGGATACTTCCAGGGTGAACACTGAAGCTTTCTTT. Residues: CASSLDTSRVNTEAFF.

This clonotype appeared many times. This chain links TRBV28 with TRBJ1-4; possibly TRBD1 for D (6 bases). The germline gives CDR1 MDHEN, CDR2 SYDVKM. The CDR3 has 14 amino acids. V was trimmed by 8 bases and J by 1 base, leaving 11 bases between them. The CDR3 region is CASGGSITNEKLFF. The CDR3 DNA follows: TGTGCCAGCGGGGGCTCGATAACTAATGAAAAACTGTTTTTT.

The CDR3 loop is CASSFKDGTEDYGYTF. In DNA form, the CDR3 reads TGTGCCAGCAGCTTCAAGGACGGGACAGAGGACTATGGCTACACCTTC. V is TRBV11-2 and J is TRBJ1-2, with TRBD1 matching over 7 bases. The germline V gene has CDR1 SGHAT and CDR2 FQNNGV. The CDR3 loop spans 16 amino acids. V gave up 3 bases and J gave up 3 bases; unmatched junction bases: 10.

The table lists this clonotype with a few counts. The chain joins TRBV11-2 to TRBJ1-2; TRBD1 might be the D (5 bases). This CDR3 contains 14 residues. V lost 5 bases and J lost 4, with 14 bases in between. Germline CDR1 reads SGHAT; CDR2 reads FQNNGV. Here the CDR3 DNA reads TGTGCCAGCAGCCGCGGGGCCCTGGGCTATGGCTACACCTTC. As protein: CASSRGALGYGYTF.